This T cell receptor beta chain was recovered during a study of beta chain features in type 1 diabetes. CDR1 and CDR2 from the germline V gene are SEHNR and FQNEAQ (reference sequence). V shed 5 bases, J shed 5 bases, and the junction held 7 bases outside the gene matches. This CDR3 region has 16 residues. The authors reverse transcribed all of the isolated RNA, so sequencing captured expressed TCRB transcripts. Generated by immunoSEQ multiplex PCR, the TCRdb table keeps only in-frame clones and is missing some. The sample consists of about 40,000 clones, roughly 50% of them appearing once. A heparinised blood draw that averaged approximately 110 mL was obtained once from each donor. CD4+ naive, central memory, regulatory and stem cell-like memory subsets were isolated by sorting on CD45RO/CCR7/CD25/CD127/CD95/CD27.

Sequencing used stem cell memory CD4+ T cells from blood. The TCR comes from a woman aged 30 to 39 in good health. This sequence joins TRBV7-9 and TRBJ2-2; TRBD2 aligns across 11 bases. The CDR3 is CASSQPGLAVTGELFF. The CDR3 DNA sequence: TGTGCCAGCAGCCAACCGGGACTAGCGGTTACCGGGGAGCTGTTTTTT.